The rows below give T cell receptor beta chains drawn from one sample of a study of blood T cell repertoires in COVID-19. Data came from immunoSEQ multiplex PCR; TCRdb stores just in-frame clones and leaves some out. The table lists more than 30,000 clones, 87% of them singletons. Sample: peripheral blood. These receptors were obtained from a man aged 55 to 70 with active COVID-19. The CDR3 runs from the conserved cysteine through the conserved F or W. The order of the fields is D gene, clone size, J gene, V gene, CDR3 DNA, CDR3 protein. A D gene is named only where the DNA matches it firmly. Where a row states a size, it is once, few, many or the class of an expanded clone; other rows omit it.

- | few | TRBJ2-7 | TRBV30 | TGTGCCGCGACCCGGGACAACTCCTACGAGCAGTACTTC | CAATRDNSYEQYF
TRBD2 | - | TRBJ2-1 | TRBV4-1 | TGCGCCAGCAGATTAGGTAGCGGGAGTAGCTACAATGAGCAGTTCTTC | CASRLGSGSSYNEQFF
TRBD2 | - | TRBJ2-1 | TRBV9 | TGTGCCAGCAGCCTCCCGGGACTAGCGGCCAATGAGCAGTTCTTC | CASSLPGLAANEQFF
TRBD1 | - | TRBJ1-3 | TRBV7-6 | TGTGCCAGCAGCTTAGGATCGACAGGGTTCGGAAACACCATATATTTT | CASSLGSTGFGNTIYF
TRBD2 | once | TRBJ2-7 | TRBV11-1 | TGTGCCAGCAGCTTCGGACTAGCGGGGACCTACGAGCAGTACTTC | CASSFGLAGTYEQYF
TRBD1 | once | TRBJ2-7 | TRBV7-9 | TGTGCCAGCAGCATTCTACAGGGGAACGAGCAGTACTTC | CASSILQGNEQYF
- | once | TRBJ1-4 | TRBV7-9 | TGTGCCAGCAGCTTAGCAGGGTCGGGGGAAAAACTGTTTTTT | CASSLAGSGEKLFF
- | once | TRBJ2-7 | TRBV6-2/TRBV6-3 | TGTGCCAGCAGCCGCCGGCAGGCCTCCTACGAGCAGTACTTC | CASSRRQASYEQYF
TRBD1 | - | TRBJ1-5 | TRBV12-3/TRBV12-4 | TGTGCCAGCAGTCAAAGCAGGGGGCAGCCCCAGCATTTT | CASSQSRGQPQHF
- | - | TRBJ1-5 | TRBV6-6 | TGTGCCAGCAGTTCCGAACACAATCAGCCCCAGCATTTT | CASSSEHNQPQHF
- | - | TRBJ2-1 | TRBV6-5 | TGTGCCAGCAGCCTAGCCCCCGCCGTTGAGCAGTTCTTC | CASSLAPAVEQFF
- | - | TRBJ1-3 | TRBV9 | TGTGCCAGCAGCGGGACAGCTGGAAACACCATATATTTT | CASSGTAGNTIYF
- | - | TRBJ2-1 | TRBV5-1 | TGCGCCAGCAGTAGCGGTCCGGCGGGATCCTACAATGAGCAGTTCTTC | CASSSGPAGSYNEQFF
- | - | TRBJ2-1 | TRBV15 | TGTGCCACCAGCAGAAAAGGGGAATACAATGAGCAGTTCTTC | CATSRKGEYNEQFF
- | - | TRBJ1-1 | TRBV21-1 | TGTGCCAGCAGCAAGGAAACAGGGGTTGAAGCTTTCTTT | CASSKETGVEAFF
TRBD2 | - | TRBJ2-7 | TRBV7-9 | TGTGCCAGCAGCCAGACTAGCGGGGGCCCCTACGAGCAGTACTTC | CASSQTSGGPYEQYF
- | - | TRBJ2-1 | TRBV9 | TGTGCCAGCAGCCCCGGGGTCGCCAATGAGCAGTTCTTC | CASSPGVANEQFF
TRBD1 | - | TRBJ2-1 | TRBV7-3 | TGTGCCAGCAGCCCGGGGACAGGAAACAATGAGCAGTTCTTC | CASSPGTGNNEQFF
TRBD2 | - | TRBJ2-1 | TRBV29-1 | TGCAGCGTTGGGAAGACTAGCGGGAGGGCCTACAATGAGCAGTTCTTC | CSVGKTSGRAYNEQFF
- | - | TRBJ1-1 | TRBV11-2 | TGTGCCAGCAGCTTATCTGCTGAAGCTTTCTTT | CASSLSAEAFF
- | - | TRBJ2-3 | TRBV6-5 | TGTGCCAGCAGCATCGGAGATACGCAGTATTTT | CASSIGDTQYF
TRBD1 | - | TRBJ1-4 | TRBV5-1 | TGCGCCAGCAGCTTTGGGACAGGGTTTGCTAATGAAAAACTGTTTTTT | CASSFGTGFANEKLFF
TRBD1 | - | TRBJ2-1 | TRBV20-1 | TGCAGGGGGACAGACTACAATGAGCAGTTCTTC | CRGTDYNEQFF
TRBD2 | few | TRBJ2-5 | TRBV7-9 | TGTGCCAGCAGGGAAGGGACTAGCGGGGTCCAAGAGACCCAGTACTTC | CASREGTSGVQETQYF
TRBD2 | - | TRBJ2-1 | TRBV4-1 | TGCGCCAGCAGCCAACTACCCTCCGGTGGGGGACTAGCAAGGAATGAGCAGTTCTTC | CASSQLPSGGGLARNEQFF
TRBD1 | - | TRBJ2-7 | TRBV3-1/TRBV3-2 | TGTGCCAGCAGCCCCTCCCTCAGGGGGAACGAGCAGTACTTC | CASSPSLRGNEQYF
TRBD2 | - | TRBJ2-1 | TRBV9 | TGTGCCAGCAGCTCGGGACTAGCGTACTACAATGAGCAGTTCTTC | CASSSGLAYYNEQFF
- | - | TRBJ1-1 | TRBV29-1 | TGCAGCGTGAACATGAACACTGAAGCTTTCTTT | CSVNMNTEAFF
- | - | TRBJ1-2 | TRBV19 | TGTGCCAGTAGTATAAACTTGGACATCGCTTACACCTTC | CASSINLDIAYTF
- | - | TRBJ1-2 | TRBV5-1 | TGCGCCAGCAGGGTCGGGAGCCCCTATGGCTACACCTTC | CASRVGSPYGYTF
TRBD2 | few | TRBJ2-1 | TRBV7-3 | TGTGCCAGCAGCCCGAGCGGGAGCTCCTACAATGAGCAGTTCTTC | CASSPSGSSYNEQFF
TRBD2 | - | TRBJ2-1 | TRBV6-2/TRBV6-3 | TGTGCCAGCAGCGGGCGGGAGGACCAGCAGTTCTTC | CASSGREDQQFF
TRBD1 | - | TRBJ2-7 | TRBV9 | TGTGCCAGCAGCGCCACAGGGGGCCTGTCCTACGAGCAGTACTTC | CASSATGGLSYEQYF
- | - | TRBJ1-4 | TRBV6-4 | TGTGCCAGCAGTAATCAGAGGGCAGGTGAAAAACTGTTTTTT | CASSNQRAGEKLFF
- | - | TRBJ2-3 | TRBV30 | TGTGCCTGGAGGGCAGGGTTGCTCACAGATACGCAGTATTTT | CAWRAGLLTDTQYF
- | - | TRBJ1-3 | TRBV10-3 | TGTGCCATCAGGTCGTTAGAGGACACCATATATTTT | CAIRSLEDTIYF
TRBD2 | - | TRBJ2-1 | TRBV5-1 | TGCGCCAGCAGCTTGGTGGTAGCGGGGGAGGGGGATGAGCAGTTCTTC | CASSLVVAGEGDEQFF
- | - | TRBJ2-3 | TRBV9 | TGTGCCAGCAGCGTCCAACTACTTCCCCCAGATACGCAGTATTTT | CASSVQLLPPDTQYF
TRBD1 | - | TRBJ1-2 | TRBV2 | TGTGCCAGCAGGGGGACAGGGCACGGCTACACCTTC | CASRGTGHGYTF
- | - | TRBJ2-5 | TRBV6-1 | TGTGCCAGCAGTGAAGTATCGAGGGAGACCCAGTACTTC | CASSEVSRETQYF